This TCR beta chain derives from a study of cytomegalovirus exposure and HLA in healthy donors. Study observations and caveats: Available immune exposure information was restricted to CMV serostatus only. Versus the roughly 700-donor mean, an Asian-associated ancestry cluster reportedly showed fewer N-insertions in a later analysis.

This clone came up a few times. Its antigen is not known. The PCR made use of 60 Vbeta and 13 Jbeta primers. Assay: immunoSEQ multiplex PCR; the TCRdb copy retains only in-frame clones and omits some. The data show 95,000 to 150,000 clones, roughly 70% seen once. This clonotype was sampled from a woman between 35 and 50 years old in good health and CMV-seronegative. Sequencing was done on a sample of PBMCs.

CDR3 sequence: CASSLWSGGGLNTGELFF. The CDR3 region has the DNA TGTGCCAGCAGCTTATGGTCTGGAGGAGGATTGAACACCGGGGAGCTGTTTTTT. This sequence joins TRBV5-6 and TRBJ2-2, with D possibly TRBD2 on 5 matching bases. V lost 2 bases and J lost 1, with 18 bases in between. The CDR3 sequence is 18 residues long. The germline V gene has CDR1 SGHDT and CDR2 YYEEEE.